This passage covers 2 T cell receptor beta chains from one sample sequenced in a study of blood T cells in healthy people across ages (dated by TCRdb to the mid-2010s). The library was made by 5' RACE. The data were produced on an Illumina HiSeq 2500. A second PCR of roughly 7 to 12 cycles was run with a J-beta primer mix and a sample-barcoded 5' primer. Using fastp at Q25 and MiXCR, TCRdb reprocessed the public reads and kept productive beta chains. Rows with a matching CDR3 protein are joined into one entry that keeps the most common DNA and genes. Here the sample has more than 700,000 distinct CDR3 sequences; roughly 50% occur a single time. The ten top clones hold approximately 40% of the sample. Material for sequencing was blood. The receptor set was obtained from a man older than 75 in good health.

The chain is built from TRBV7-2 and TRBJ2-1; no clear D. Germline values: CDR1 SGHTA, CDR2 FQGNSA. V was trimmed by 5 bases and J by 0 bases, leaving 11 bases between them. The CDR3 covers 15 residues. CDR3 in DNA: TGTGCCAGCAGCCCTACTCGAACCTCCTACAATGAGCAGTTCTTC. This gives the protein CASSPTRTSYNEQFF.

This clonotype appeared a few times. The chain uses TRBV20-1 and TRBJ2-7; 11 bases match TRBD2. CDR1 DFQATT and CDR2 SNEGSKA come from the germline V gene (reference sequence). This CDR3 contains 14 residues. The junction had 6 bases not matched to a gene; V was cut back by 6 bases and J by 2 bases. CDR3 DNA sequence: TGCAGTGCCCCCGGGACTAGCGGAACCTACGAGCAGTACTTC. The encoded protein is CSAPGTSGTYEQYF.